These T cell receptor beta chains were read from a single sample in a study of cytomegalovirus exposure and HLA in healthy donors. Sequencing used immunoSEQ multiplex PCR; TCRdb keeps in-frame clones, though not all of them. The sample carries fewer than 200,000 clones, around 83% recorded once. The sequenced material came from PBMCs. All receptors come from a man aged 18 to 30 in good health and CMV-seropositive. Each CDR3 is given without its conserved first and last residue.

v_gene: TRBV5-1
j_gene: TRBJ2-7
CDR3aa: ASSLGGLGQGYEQY

v_gene: TRBV9
j_gene: TRBJ1-1
CDR3aa: ASSVGDRQGNTEAF

v_gene: TRBV5-1
j_gene: TRBJ2-3
CDR3aa: ASRKEGAADTQY

v_gene: TRBV15
j_gene: TRBJ2-1
CDR3aa: ATSPGADNNEQF

v_gene: TRBV4-2
j_gene: TRBJ2-5
CDR3aa: ASSQESRQSETQY

v_gene: TRBV6-5
j_gene: TRBJ1-2
CDR3aa: ASSYSSGGINYGYT

v_gene: TRBV10-3
j_gene: TRBJ1-1
CDR3aa: AISERQDTEAF

v_gene: TRBV6-1
j_gene: TRBJ2-3
CDR3aa: ASNNGGPGDTQY

v_gene: TRBV6-4
j_gene: TRBJ2-7
CDR3aa: ASSAYGSGAYEQY

v_gene: TRBV9
j_gene: TRBJ1-6
CDR3aa: ASSVAGGSPLH

v_gene: TRBV27
j_gene: TRBJ2-5
CDR3aa: ASSKLAGGFQETQY

v_gene: TRBV11-3
j_gene: TRBJ2-7
CDR3aa: ASSSGGTISYEQY

v_gene: TRBV4-3
j_gene: TRBJ1-2
CDR3aa: ASSQGRVGGNYGYT

v_gene: TRBV5-5
j_gene: TRBJ2-3
CDR3aa: ASSEAGLAGAGTDTQY

v_gene: TRBV27
j_gene: TRBJ1-5
CDR3aa: ASSRSPDKTDQPQH

v_gene: TRBV9
j_gene: TRBJ2-7
CDR3aa: ASSGGPSRDEQY

v_gene: TRBV30
j_gene: TRBJ1-1
CDR3aa: AWKPGRSAF

v_gene: TRBV10-3
j_gene: TRBJ1-1
CDR3aa: AISEGKGSTEAF

v_gene: TRBV11-2
j_gene: TRBJ2-1
CDR3aa: ASSLVLQGNEQF

v_gene: TRBV7-8
j_gene: TRBJ2-7
CDR3aa: ASSLEQSGGTSYEQY

v_gene: TRBV9
j_gene: TRBJ2-7
CDR3aa: ASSVFGTGDEQY

v_gene: TRBV2
j_gene: TRBJ1-3
CDR3aa: ASSEGGQWSTIY

v_gene: TRBV30
j_gene: TRBJ1-6
CDR3aa: AWSVRDRDNSPLH

v_gene: TRBV7-9
j_gene: TRBJ1-2
CDR3aa: ASSPTGDYGYT

v_gene: TRBV10-3
j_gene: TRBJ2-5
CDR3aa: AISDPFSGGYQETQY

v_gene: TRBV7-2
j_gene: TRBJ2-1
CDR3aa: ASSSDSSSYNEQF

v_gene: TRBV7-6
j_gene: TRBJ1-4
CDR3aa: ASSPRGGNEKLF

v_gene: TRBV25-1
j_gene: TRBJ1-5
CDR3aa: ASSETGLNQPQH

v_gene: TRBV14
j_gene: TRBJ2-1
CDR3aa: ASSRLAGGHNEQF